This is a list of T cell receptor beta chains from one sample in a study of blood T cell repertoires in COVID-19. This table comes from immunoSEQ multiplex PCR, and its TCRdb copy is limited to in-frame clones, with some not included. The table shows about 160,000 clones, with 76% occurring only once. Specimen: peripheral blood. The receptors originated from a woman older than 75 with acute or convalescent COVID-19. Both conserved end residues are part of each CDR3. Each record gives: V gene, clone size, D gene, J gene, CDR3 DNA, CDR3 protein. D genes are given only for firm matches. Size values are once, few and many counts, or a class for expanded clones, and some rows have none.

>TRBV7-3|NA|NA|TRBJ2-5
TGTGCCAGCAGCCCCTCCGGTGGGGGCGGAGAGACCCAGTACTTC
CASSPSGGGGETQYF
>TRBV6-5|NA|NA|TRBJ1-5
TGTGCCAGCAGTCCTCGACAGTACAATCAGCCCCAGCATTTT
CASSPRQYNQPQHF
>TRBV7-9|NA|TRBD1|TRBJ2-1
TGTGCCAGCAGCGCACGACAGGGCTCCTACAATGAGCAGTTCTTC
CASSARQGSYNEQFF
>TRBV21-1|NA|NA|TRBJ2-3
TGTGCCAGCTTTCACCCGGGGGGTGACACAGATACGCAGTATTTT
CASFHPGGDTDTQYF
>TRBV19|NA|NA|TRBJ1-6
TGTGCCAGTGGAGACAGGAGATCAAATTCACCCCTCCACTTT
CASGDRRSNSPLHF
>TRBV9|NA|TRBD2|TRBJ2-2
TGTGCCAGCAGCGTACTAGCGGGGAACACCGGGGAGCTGTTTTTT
CASSVLAGNTGELFF
>TRBV19|NA|NA|TRBJ1-2
TGTGCCAGTACTCCGGGGTCGGCTAACTATGGCTACACCTTC
CASTPGSANYGYTF
>TRBV18|few|TRBD1|TRBJ1-5
TGTGCCAGCTCACCACAGGGGGCAAGTCAGCCCCAGCATTTT
CASSPQGASQPQHF
>TRBV6-5|NA|TRBD1|TRBJ1-2
TGTGCCAGCAGTCAAACAGGGGTTAACTATGGCTACACCTTC
CASSQTGVNYGYTF
>TRBV5-1|NA|NA|TRBJ1-4
TGCGCCAGCAGCTTGGGCAGGTTGGATGAAAAACTGTTTTTT
CASSLGRLDEKLFF
>TRBV19|NA|TRBD1|TRBJ2-2
TGTGCCAGTCTACAGGGGATCAACACCGGGGAGCTGTTTTTT
CASLQGINTGELFF
>TRBV5-3|NA|NA|TRBJ1-5
TGTGCCAGAAGCTTGGGACAGGGCAATCAGCCCCAGCATTTT
CARSLGQGNQPQHF
>TRBV6-5|once|TRBD2|TRBJ2-1
TGTGCCAGCAGTTCAGCGGGAGTTGGCTACAATGAGCAGTTCTTC
CASSSAGVGYNEQFF
>TRBV12-3/TRBV12-4|once|TRBD1|TRBJ1-5
TGTGCCAGCAGAAGGACAGGCCAGCCCCAGCATTTT
CASRRTGQPQHF
>TRBV12-5|NA|NA|TRBJ1-5
TGTGCTAGTGGTTTGGTAGGCGGTAGCAATCAGCCCCAGCATTTT
CASGLVGGSNQPQHF
>TRBV30|few|TRBD1|TRBJ1-1
TGTGCCTGGATGACAGGGGCGAACACTGAAGCTTTCTTT
CAWMTGANTEAFF
>TRBV5-1|NA|TRBD1|TRBJ1-2
TGCGCCAGCGGATGGGGACAGGGTAACAATGGCTACACCTTC
CASGWGQGNNGYTF
>TRBV6-1|NA|TRBD1|TRBJ1-2
TGTGCCAGCAGTGATACAGGGGGCTATGGCTACACCTTC
CASSDTGGYGYTF
>TRBV27|NA|TRBD1|TRBJ2-7
TGCGCCAGCAGTTCTCGGACAGGGCCCTACGAGCAGTACTTC
CASSSRTGPYEQYF